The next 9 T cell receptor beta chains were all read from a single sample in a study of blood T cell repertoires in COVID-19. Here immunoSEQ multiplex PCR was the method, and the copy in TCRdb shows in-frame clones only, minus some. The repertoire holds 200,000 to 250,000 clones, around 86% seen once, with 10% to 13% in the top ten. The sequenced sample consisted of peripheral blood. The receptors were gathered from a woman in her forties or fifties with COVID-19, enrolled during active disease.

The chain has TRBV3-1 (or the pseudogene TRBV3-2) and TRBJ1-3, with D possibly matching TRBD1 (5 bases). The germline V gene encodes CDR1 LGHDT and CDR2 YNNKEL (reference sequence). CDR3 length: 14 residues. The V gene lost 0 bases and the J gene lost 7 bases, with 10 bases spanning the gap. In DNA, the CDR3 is TGTGCCAGCAGCCAAGACAGGGTTTTGAACACCATATATTTT. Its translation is CASSQDRVLNTIYF.

Here the CDR3 DNA reads TGTGCCAGCAGCTCGGACAGGGGTTTTAGCACAGATACGCAGTATTTT. This sequence encodes CASSSDRGFSTDTQYF. The chain recombines TRBV13 with TRBJ2-3, with 9 bases aligning to TRBD1. V dropped 4 bases and J dropped 0; count of bases not matched to a gene: 5. Germline CDR1 is PRHDT and CDR2 is FYEKMQ (reference sequence). The CDR3 runs to 16 residues.

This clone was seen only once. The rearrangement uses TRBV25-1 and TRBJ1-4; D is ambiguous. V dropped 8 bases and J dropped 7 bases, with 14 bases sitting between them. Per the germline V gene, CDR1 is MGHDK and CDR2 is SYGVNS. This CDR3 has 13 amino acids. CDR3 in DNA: TGTGCCAGCTCCCTGGGAGGTGGTGAAAAACTGTTTTTT. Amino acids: CASSLGGGEKLFF.

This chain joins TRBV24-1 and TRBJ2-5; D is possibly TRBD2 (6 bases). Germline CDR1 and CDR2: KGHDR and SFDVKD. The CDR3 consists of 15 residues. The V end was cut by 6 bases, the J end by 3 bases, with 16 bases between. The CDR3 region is CATSMGGRAEETQYF. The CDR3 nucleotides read TGTGCCACCAGTATGGGGGGTCGGGCGGAAGAGACCCAGTACTTC.

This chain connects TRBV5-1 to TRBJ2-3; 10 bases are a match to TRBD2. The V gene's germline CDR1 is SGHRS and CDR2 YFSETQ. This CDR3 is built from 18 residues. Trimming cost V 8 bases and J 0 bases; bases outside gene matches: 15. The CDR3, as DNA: TGCGCCAGATTGCTTACTGGGCCTAGCGGGGGTAGCACAGATACGCAGTATTTT. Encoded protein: CARLLTGPSGGSTDTQYF.

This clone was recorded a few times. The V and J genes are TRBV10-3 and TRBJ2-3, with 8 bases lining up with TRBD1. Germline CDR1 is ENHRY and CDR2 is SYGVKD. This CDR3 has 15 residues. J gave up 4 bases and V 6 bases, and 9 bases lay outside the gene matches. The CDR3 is CAIRENQGAADTQYF. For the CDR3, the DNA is TGTGCCATCAGGGAAAACCAGGGGGCCGCAGATACGCAGTATTTT.

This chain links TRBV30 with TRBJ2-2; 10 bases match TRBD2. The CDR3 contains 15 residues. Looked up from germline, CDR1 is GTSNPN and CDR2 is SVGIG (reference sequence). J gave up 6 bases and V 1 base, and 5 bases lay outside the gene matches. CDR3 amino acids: CAWSGIAGGAGELFF. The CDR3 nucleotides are TGTGCCTGGAGTGGAATAGCGGGAGGAGCCGGGGAGCTGTTTTTT. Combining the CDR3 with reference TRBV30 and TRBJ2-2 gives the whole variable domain SQTIHQWPATLVQPVGSPLSLECTVEGTSNPNLYWYRQAAGRGLQLLFYSVGIGQISSEVPQNLSASRPQDRQFILSSKKLLLSDSGFYLCAWSGIAGGAGELFFGEGSRLTVL.

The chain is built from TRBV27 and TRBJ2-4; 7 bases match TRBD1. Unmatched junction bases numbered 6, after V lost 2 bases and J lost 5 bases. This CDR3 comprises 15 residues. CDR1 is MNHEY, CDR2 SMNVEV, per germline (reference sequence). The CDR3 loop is CASSLRGLLQNIQYF. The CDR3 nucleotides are TGTGCCAGCAGTTTAAGGGGGCTCCTTCAAAACATTCAGTACTTC.

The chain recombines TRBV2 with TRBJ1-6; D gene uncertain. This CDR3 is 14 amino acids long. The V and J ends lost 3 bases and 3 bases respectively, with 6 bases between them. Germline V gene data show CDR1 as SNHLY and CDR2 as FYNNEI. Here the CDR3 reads CASSESGYNSPLHF. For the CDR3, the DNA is TGTGCCAGCAGTGAGTCAGGCTATAATTCACCCCTCCACTTT.